These T cell receptor beta chains were read from a single sample in a study of blood T cell repertoires in COVID-19. Sequencing was performed with immunoSEQ multiplex PCR; in TCRdb, only in-frame clones are kept and a portion is missing. The data show fewer than 350,000 clones, nearly 90% seen once. Sequencing input: PBMCs or T cells enriched from blood (not recorded which). The receptors here all came from a young woman with acute COVID-19. CDR3s include the opening cysteine and the closing phenylalanine or tryptophan.

j_call: TRBJ1-4
v_call: TRBV18
cdr3_aa: CASSPGQVEFEKLFF

j_call: TRBJ1-2
v_call: TRBV6-1
cdr3_aa: CASSEIGGQPLYGYTF

j_call: TRBJ2-1
v_call: TRBV7-2
cdr3_aa: CASSLGLAVYNEQFF

j_call: TRBJ2-7
v_call: TRBV27
cdr3_aa: CASSYDGDRGYEQYF

j_call: TRBJ2-5
v_call: TRBV12-3/TRBV12-4
cdr3_aa: CASHGGGWETQYF

j_call: TRBJ1-5
v_call: TRBV28
cdr3_aa: CATTAGANQPQHF

j_call: TRBJ1-4
v_call: TRBV19
cdr3_aa: CASTPGQFPINEKLFF

j_call: TRBJ2-2
v_call: TRBV18
cdr3_aa: CASSSDASLRELFF

j_call: TRBJ1-1
v_call: TRBV7-6
cdr3_aa: CASSLVSGEEAFF

j_call: TRBJ2-5
v_call: TRBV12-3/TRBV12-4
cdr3_aa: CASSFQAQETQYF

j_call: TRBJ2-1
v_call: TRBV3-1/TRBV3-2
cdr3_aa: CASSVLDEQFF

j_call: TRBJ2-1
v_call: TRBV2
cdr3_aa: CASKWLAGNNEQFF

j_call: TRBJ2-3
v_call: TRBV7-3
cdr3_aa: CASSSNRGTDTQYF

j_call: TRBJ2-7
v_call: TRBV27
cdr3_aa: CASSFSPGGSYEQYF

j_call: TRBJ1-1
v_call: TRBV10-3
cdr3_aa: CAVSGGPGLVDTEAFF

j_call: TRBJ1-5
v_call: TRBV6-5
cdr3_aa: CASSYGTGGNQPQHF

j_call: TRBJ2-7
v_call: TRBV7-6
cdr3_aa: CASSLEDRGLIYF

j_call: TRBJ1-4
v_call: TRBV24-1
cdr3_aa: CATSDSGKGEKLFF

j_call: TRBJ2-3
v_call: TRBV7-9
cdr3_aa: CASSLPRGDTQYF

j_call: TRBJ2-5
v_call: TRBV27
cdr3_aa: CASSSGLAGETQYF

j_call: TRBJ2-1
v_call: TRBV27
cdr3_aa: CASGDHLSHEQFF

j_call: TRBJ1-6
v_call: TRBV5-8
cdr3_aa: CASSFGGQLSSYNSPLHF

j_call: TRBJ2-3
v_call: TRBV9
cdr3_aa: CASSYLGLAGADTQYF

j_call: TRBJ2-3
v_call: TRBV3-1/TRBV3-2
cdr3_aa: CASSQDLVVRADTQYF

j_call: TRBJ1-6
v_call: TRBV2
cdr3_aa: CASSEGASPLHF

j_call: TRBJ2-6
v_call: TRBV4-2
cdr3_aa: CASSQDPQGAGANVLTF

j_call: TRBJ1-2
v_call: TRBV6-6
cdr3_aa: CASSYSNVDRDYGYTF

j_call: TRBJ2-7
v_call: TRBV2
cdr3_aa: CATRDPSGTYEQYF

j_call: TRBJ1-1
v_call: TRBV3-1/TRBV3-2
cdr3_aa: CASSQAGGASEAFF

j_call: TRBJ1-2
v_call: TRBV7-9
cdr3_aa: CASSFLDRGGYTF

j_call: TRBJ1-5
v_call: TRBV2
cdr3_aa: CASSEGRGQPQHF

j_call: TRBJ1-4
v_call: TRBV6-5
cdr3_aa: CASSTQGFVNEKLFF

j_call: TRBJ2-1
v_call: TRBV15
cdr3_aa: CATSRGNGQYNEQFF

j_call: TRBJ2-1
v_call: TRBV19
cdr3_aa: CASSLWTNNEQFF

j_call: TRBJ2-3
v_call: TRBV7-2
cdr3_aa: CASSHGRTSARTDTQYF

j_call: TRBJ2-2
v_call: TRBV7-9
cdr3_aa: CASSLMGAATGELFF

j_call: TRBJ2-2
v_call: TRBV5-5
cdr3_aa: CASSPDRGYTGELFF

j_call: TRBJ2-7
v_call: TRBV9
cdr3_aa: CASSVLVSYEQYF

j_call: TRBJ2-3
v_call: TRBV30
cdr3_aa: CATDRVKGGTQYF

j_call: TRBJ1-3
v_call: TRBV18
cdr3_aa: CASSPPGQRSSGNTIYF

j_call: TRBJ2-7
v_call: TRBV4-1
cdr3_aa: CASSQGGRPYEQYF